Below, 3 T cell receptor beta chains from the same sample are listed, as sequenced in a study of T cells in Graves' hyperthyroidism and ophthalmopathy. RNA transcripts served as the template for amplifying TCR beta CDR3 regions. The TCR CDR3 was amplified in a first-round RT-PCR using the HTBI primer set. TCRdb used MiXCR to reprocess the multiplex PCR reads, holding one entry per CDR3 protein. The sample has hundreds of thousands of distinct CDR3 sequences, more than 15% seen once. The sample taken for sequencing was blood. The receptors originated from a woman aged 60 to 75 with Graves' ophthalmopathy.

This clonotype came up many times. V and J are TRBV20-1 and TRBJ2-4, with D perhaps matching TRBD1 or TRBD2 (5 bases each). The CDR3 covers 16 residues. The V gene lost 0 bases and the J gene lost 6 bases, with 18 bases spanning the gap. The germline CDR1 and CDR2 sequences are DFQATT and SNEGSKA (reference sequence). The CDR3 spells CSARDPGRTGGNIQYF. CDR3 bases: TGCAGTGCTAGAGATCCGGGAAGAACTGGGGGAAACATTCAGTACTTC.

This clonotype was counted ten times or more. V gene TRBV6-2 or TRBV6-3 combines with J gene TRBJ1-5; D gene ambiguous. Trimming stripped 3 bases from V and 4 bases from J, with 4 bases between. The CDR3 sequence is 12 residues long. Germline CDR1 and CDR2: MNHEY and SVGEGT. CDR3 in amino acids: CASSYHNQPQHF. The CDR3 DNA is TGTGCCAGCAGTTATCATAATCAGCCCCAGCATTTT.

This clonotype was seen many times. The chain is built from TRBV15 and TRBJ1-1, with TRBD1 as a possible D gene (5 bases). The germline V gene has CDR1 LNHNV and CDR2 YYDKDF (reference sequence). Trimming removed 0 bases from V and 0 bases from J, with 11 bases in between. The CDR3 runs 16 residues. The chain's CDR3 is CATSRDPGGVNTEAFF. Here the CDR3 DNA reads TGTGCCACCAGCAGAGATCCCGGGGGGGTGAACACTGAAGCTTTCTTT.